The following is a T cell receptor beta chain sequence with its context. The sample originates from a study of cytotoxic CD8 clonotypes in ibrutinib-treated CLL. Only in-frame clones appear in the TCRdb table, and some are missing; sequencing was by immunoSEQ multiplex PCR. The profile covers some 23,000 clones, with around 69% appearing a single time and roughly 51% taken by the ten largest. Per the germline V gene, CDR1 is SGHTA and CDR2 is FQGNSA. There are 14 residues in the CDR3. V was trimmed by 2 bases and J by 4 bases, leaving 11 bases between them. Sequences were derived from PBMCs, sampled at disease progression, from a patient treated with ibrutinib. The chain uses TRBV7-2 and TRBJ2-5, with a weak D call TRBD1 (5 bases). The clonotype was recovered from a human donor with chronic lymphocytic leukemia. The CDR3 sequence is CASSLQGMLETQYF. CDR3 sequence (DNA): TGTGCCAGCAGCTTACAGGGAATGTTAGAGACCCAGTACTTC.